This T cell receptor (beta chain) was observed in a study of neurological immune-mediated disorders. This clonotype has at least ten counts. Its specificity is unknown. The ends lost 2 bases at V and 6 bases at J; junction bases unmatched: 1. Per the germline V gene, CDR1 is MNHEY and CDR2 is SVGAGI. CDR3 length equals 13 residues. General observations from the study: No CDR3 amino acid sequences recurred among expanded clones across subjects, suggesting private repertoires in all groups. The level of TCR clonal expansion was highest in patients with HTLV-1-associated myelopathy and lowest in multiple sclerosis, where it fell below the level seen in healthy controls.

Indicated time point: longitudinal time-point 3. Synthesis of cDNA used 5'RACE (with 10-nucleotide random UMIs). TCRdb re-called the 5' RACE reads through MiXCR, storing one row per CDR3 protein. The sample records around 100,000 distinct CDR3 sequences, under 14% being singletons. Sequencing was done on a sample of PBMCs. The TCR comes from a female donor with HTLV-1-associated myelopathy (HAM/TSP). V gene TRBV6-5 combines with J gene TRBJ2-7; the match to TRBD1 covers 10 bases. The CDR3 sequence: CASSYRDRGEQYF. CDR3 coding DNA: TGTGCCAGCAGTTACCGGGACAGGGGCGAGCAGTACTTC.